Below, one TCR beta chain is given with its context. The source of the sample is a study of T cells in localized non-small cell lung cancer. Using immunoSEQ multiplex PCR, the repertoire was profiled, and TCRdb retains in-frame clones only, with some absent. The table includes fewer than 45,000 clones, around 79% detected once. The V gene's germline CDR1 is SQVTM and CDR2 ANQGSEA. The ends lost 7 bases at V and 6 bases at J; junction bases unmatched: 11. This CDR3 has 13 residues. Material: peripheral blood, obtained before any cancer treatment. This sequence was found in a male donor aged 60 or over with stage III squamous cell lung carcinoma. This sequence joins TRBV29-1 and TRBJ2-5; 7 bases line up with TRBD1. CDR3 sequence reads: CSAESGQSKTQYF. In nucleotides, the CDR3 is TGCAGCGCCGAATCGGGACAGAGTAAGACCCAGTACTTC.